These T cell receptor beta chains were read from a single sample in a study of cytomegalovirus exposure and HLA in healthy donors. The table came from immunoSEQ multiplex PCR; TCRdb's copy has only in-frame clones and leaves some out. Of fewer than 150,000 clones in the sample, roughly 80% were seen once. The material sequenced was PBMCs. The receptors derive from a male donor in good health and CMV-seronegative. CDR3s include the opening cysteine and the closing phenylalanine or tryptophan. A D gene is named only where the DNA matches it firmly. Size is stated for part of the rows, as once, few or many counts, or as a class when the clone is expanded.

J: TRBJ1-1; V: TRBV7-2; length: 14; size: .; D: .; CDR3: CASSPREGYTEAFF; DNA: TGTGCCAGCAGCCCCCGGGAGGGGTACACTGAAGCTTTCTTT
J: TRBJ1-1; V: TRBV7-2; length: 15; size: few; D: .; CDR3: CASSPFGGRDTEAFF; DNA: TGTGCCAGCAGCCCCTTCGGGGGGCGCGACACTGAAGCTTTCTTT
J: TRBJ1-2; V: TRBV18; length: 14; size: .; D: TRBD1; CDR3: CASSPGQGYYGYTF; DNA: TGTGCCAGCTCACCAGGACAGGGCTACTATGGCTACACCTTC
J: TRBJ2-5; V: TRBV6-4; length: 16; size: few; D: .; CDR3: CASSDSPPSRWETQYF; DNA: TGTGCCAGCAGTGACTCGCCCCCCTCTAGATGGGAGACCCAGTACTTC
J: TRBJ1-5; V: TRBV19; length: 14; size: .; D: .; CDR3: CASIDRLGNQPQHF; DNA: TGTGCCAGCATCGACAGGTTGGGCAATCAGCCCCAGCATTTT
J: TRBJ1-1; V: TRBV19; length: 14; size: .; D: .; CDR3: CASSTGGLGTEAFF; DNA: TGTGCCAGTAGTACGGGGGGCCTGGGGACTGAAGCTTTCTTT
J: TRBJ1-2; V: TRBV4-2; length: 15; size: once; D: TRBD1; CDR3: CASSQETGANYGYTF; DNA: TGTGCCAGCAGCCAAGAGACAGGGGCTAACTATGGCTACACCTTC
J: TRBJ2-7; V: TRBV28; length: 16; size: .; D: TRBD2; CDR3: CASSLDGLAGYYEQYF; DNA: TGTGCCAGCAGTTTAGATGGACTAGCGGGGTACTACGAGCAGTACTTC
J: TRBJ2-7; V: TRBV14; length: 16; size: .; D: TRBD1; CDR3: CASSQWTGGSLGEQYF; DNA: TGTGCCAGCAGCCAATGGACAGGGGGCTCCTTGGGGGAGCAGTACTTC
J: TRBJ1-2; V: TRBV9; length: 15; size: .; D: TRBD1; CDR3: CASSATGWVEYGYTF; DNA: TGTGCCAGCAGCGCGACAGGGTGGGTGGAGTATGGCTACACCTTC
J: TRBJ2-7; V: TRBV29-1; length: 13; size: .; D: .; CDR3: CSARRSRAHEQYF; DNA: TGCAGCGCCCGACGGTCGAGGGCCCACGAGCAGTACTTC
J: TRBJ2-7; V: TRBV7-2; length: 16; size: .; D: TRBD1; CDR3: CASRESRDRGWNEQYF; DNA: TGTGCCAGCAGAGAAAGCCGGGACAGGGGATGGAACGAGCAGTACTTC
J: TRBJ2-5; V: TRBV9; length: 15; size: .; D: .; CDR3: CASSALGNPQETQYF; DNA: TGTGCCAGCAGCGCCCTCGGGAACCCGCAAGAGACCCAGTACTTC
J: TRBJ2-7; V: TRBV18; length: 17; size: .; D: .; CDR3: CASSPRAGQGLTYEQYF; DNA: TGTGCCAGCTCACCGAGGGCCGGGCAGGGGTTAACCTACGAGCAGTACTTC
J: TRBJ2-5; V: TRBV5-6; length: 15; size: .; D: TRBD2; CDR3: CASSLWGPGGETQYF; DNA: TGTGCCAGCAGCTTATGGGGCCCCGGGGGGGAGACCCAGTACTTC
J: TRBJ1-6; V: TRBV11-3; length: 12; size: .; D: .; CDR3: CASSRGNSPLHF; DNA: TGTGCCAGCAGCAGAGGGAATTCACCCCTCCACTTT
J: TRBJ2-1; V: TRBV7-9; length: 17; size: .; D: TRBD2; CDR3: CASSSGLAGPVNNEQFF; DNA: TGTGCCAGCAGCTCCGGACTAGCGGGGCCTGTGAACAATGAGCAGTTCTTC
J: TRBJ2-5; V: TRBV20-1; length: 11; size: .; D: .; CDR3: CSGRVRETQYF; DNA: TGCAGCGGCAGGGTGAGAGAGACCCAGTACTTC
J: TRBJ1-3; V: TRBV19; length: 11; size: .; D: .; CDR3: CATYSGNTIYF; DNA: TGTGCCACCTACTCTGGAAACACCATATATTTT
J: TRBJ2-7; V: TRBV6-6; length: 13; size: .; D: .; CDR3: CASSLPQATEQYF; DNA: TGTGCCAGCAGTCTACCTCAGGCGACCGAGCAGTACTTC
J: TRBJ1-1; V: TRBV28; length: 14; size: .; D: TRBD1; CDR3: CASRGRGRYTEAFF; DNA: TGTGCCAGCAGGGGCAGGGGGCGGTACACTGAAGCTTTCTTT
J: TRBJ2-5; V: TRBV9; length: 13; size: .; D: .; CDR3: CASSASAQETQYF; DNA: TGTGCCAGCAGCGCCTCCGCGCAAGAGACCCAGTACTTC
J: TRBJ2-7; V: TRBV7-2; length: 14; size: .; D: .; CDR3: CASSLDWGAYEQYF; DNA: TGTGCCAGCAGCTTAGATTGGGGGGCCTACGAGCAGTACTTC
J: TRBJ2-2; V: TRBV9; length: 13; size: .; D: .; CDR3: CASSPISTGELFF; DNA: TGTGCCAGCAGCCCGATTAGCACCGGGGAGCTGTTTTTT
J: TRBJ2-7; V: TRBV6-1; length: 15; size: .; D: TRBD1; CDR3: CASSEAWDRGYEQYF; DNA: TGTGCCAGCAGTGAAGCCTGGGACAGGGGCTACGAGCAGTACTTC
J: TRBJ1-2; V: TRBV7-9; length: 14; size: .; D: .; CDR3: CASSLGDKSYGYTF; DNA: TGTGCCAGCAGCTTAGGAGACAAAAGCTATGGCTACACCTTC
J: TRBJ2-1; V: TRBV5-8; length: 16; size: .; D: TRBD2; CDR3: CASSLDSGFSYNEQFF; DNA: TGTGCCAGCAGCTTGGATAGCGGGTTCTCCTACAATGAGCAGTTCTTC
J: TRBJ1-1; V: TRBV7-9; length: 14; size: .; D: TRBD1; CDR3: CASSFEGADTEAFF; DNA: TGTGCCAGCAGCTTTGAGGGGGCGGACACTGAAGCTTTCTTT
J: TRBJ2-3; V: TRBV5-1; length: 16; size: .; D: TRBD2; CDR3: CASTERASGGEDTQYF; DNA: TGCGCCAGCACCGAGAGGGCTAGCGGGGGGGAAGATACGCAGTATTTT
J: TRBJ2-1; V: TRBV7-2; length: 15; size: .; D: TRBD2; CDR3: CASSLGTSGYNEQFF; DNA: TGTGCCAGCAGCTTAGGGACTAGCGGGTACAATGAGCAGTTCTTC
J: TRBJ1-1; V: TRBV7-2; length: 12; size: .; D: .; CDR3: CASSTGTIKAFF; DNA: TGTGCCAGCAGCACAGGGACAATCAAAGCTTTCTTT
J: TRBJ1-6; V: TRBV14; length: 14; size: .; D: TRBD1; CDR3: CASSQGTGNSPLHF; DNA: TGTGCCAGCAGCCAAGGGACAGGCAATTCACCCCTCCACTTT
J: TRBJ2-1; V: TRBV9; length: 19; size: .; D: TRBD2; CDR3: CASSVVGLAGGWTYNEQFF; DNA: TGTGCCAGCAGCGTAGTTGGCCTAGCGGGGGGGTGGACCTACAATGAGCAGTTCTTC
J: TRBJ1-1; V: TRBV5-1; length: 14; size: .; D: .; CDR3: CASSLRNSNTEAFF; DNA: TGCGCCAGCAGCTTGCGCAACTCAAACACTGAAGCTTTCTTT
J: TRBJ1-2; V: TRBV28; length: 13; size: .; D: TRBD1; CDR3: CASRRTGDYGYTF; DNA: TGTGCCAGCAGGCGGACAGGGGACTATGGCTACACCTTC
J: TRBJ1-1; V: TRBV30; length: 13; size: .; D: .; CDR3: CAWEGWGDTEAFF; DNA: TGTGCCTGGGAGGGGTGGGGGGACACTGAAGCTTTCTTT
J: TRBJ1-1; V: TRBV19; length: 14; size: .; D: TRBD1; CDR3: CASSGYRGPTEAFF; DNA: TGTGCCAGTAGTGGTTACAGGGGACCCACTGAAGCTTTCTTT
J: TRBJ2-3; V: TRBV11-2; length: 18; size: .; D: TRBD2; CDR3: CASSLDGLAGAASDTQYF; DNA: TGTGCCAGCAGCTTAGACGGACTAGCGGGGGCGGCGTCAGATACGCAGTATTTT
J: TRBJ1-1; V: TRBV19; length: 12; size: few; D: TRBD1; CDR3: CASSPTGAKAFF; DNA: TGTGCCAGTTCTCCGACAGGGGCGAAGGCTTTCTTT
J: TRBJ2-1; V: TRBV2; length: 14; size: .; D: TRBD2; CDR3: CASSGLAGVQEQFF; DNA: TGTGCCAGCAGTGGACTAGCGGGGGTACAGGAGCAGTTCTTC
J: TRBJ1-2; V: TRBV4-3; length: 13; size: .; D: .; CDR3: CASSQDGVYGYTF; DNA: TGCGCCAGCAGCCAAGATGGAGTCTATGGCTACACCTTC
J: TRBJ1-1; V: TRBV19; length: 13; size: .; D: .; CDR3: CASSIDRDTEAFF; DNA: TGTGCCAGTAGTATAGATCGGGACACTGAAGCTTTCTTT